This is a list of T cell receptor beta chains from one sample in a study of cytomegalovirus exposure and HLA in healthy donors. Assay used: immunoSEQ multiplex PCR; TCRdb lists only in-frame clones, some missing. The profile shows around 190,000 clones, roughly 82% of them singletons. Source material: PBMCs. These TCRs come from a woman between 45 and 65 years old in good health and CMV-seronegative. Each CDR3 is given with its conserved first and last residue. Each record gives: V gene, J gene, D gene, clone size, CDR3 protein, CDR3 DNA. The D gene is left open where the match is weak. Not every row has a clone size; where given, it reads once, few, many or a size class.

V gene: TRBV28
J gene: TRBJ1-5
D gene: TRBD1
clone size: .
CDR3 protein: CASSPDRGAQPQHF
CDR3 DNA: TGTGCCAGCAGTCCTGACAGGGGGGCACAGCCCCAGCATTTT

V gene: TRBV13
J gene: TRBJ2-7
D gene: TRBD2
clone size: .
CDR3 protein: CASSHRLAGSYEQYF
CDR3 DNA: TGTGCCAGCAGCCATCGACTAGCGGGGTCCTACGAGCAGTACTTC

V gene: TRBV5-1
J gene: TRBJ2-3
D gene: TRBD1
clone size: .
CDR3 protein: CASTSQGWGTDTQYF
CDR3 DNA: TGCGCCAGCACCTCACAGGGGTGGGGCACAGATACGCAGTATTTT

V gene: TRBV7-9
J gene: TRBJ2-1
D gene: .
clone size: once
CDR3 protein: CASSLGSGGNEQFF
CDR3 DNA: TGTGCCAGCAGCTTAGGGTCCGGCGGCAATGAGCAGTTCTTC

V gene: TRBV9
J gene: TRBJ2-7
D gene: TRBD2
clone size: .
CDR3 protein: CASSSTSGSSGEQYF
CDR3 DNA: TGTGCCAGCAGCTCGACTAGCGGGAGCTCTGGAGAGCAGTACTTC

V gene: TRBV5-6
J gene: TRBJ1-5
D gene: .
clone size: .
CDR3 protein: CASSLAGKNQPQHF
CDR3 DNA: TGTGCCAGCAGCTTGGCCGGGAAGAATCAGCCCCAGCATTTT

V gene: TRBV7-6
J gene: TRBJ2-2
D gene: TRBD2
clone size: .
CDR3 protein: CASSLAGSRPGGDTGELFF
CDR3 DNA: TGTGCCAGCAGCTTAGCTGGCAGTAGACCGGGGGGGGACACCGGGGAGCTGTTTTTT

V gene: TRBV2
J gene: TRBJ2-2
D gene: .
clone size: .
CDR3 protein: CASIGKNTGELFF
CDR3 DNA: TGTGCCAGCATCGGGAAAAACACCGGGGAGCTGTTTTTT

V gene: TRBV18
J gene: TRBJ2-1
D gene: TRBD2
clone size: .
CDR3 protein: CASSPSRLAQYNEQFF
CDR3 DNA: TGTGCCAGCTCACCGAGCAGACTAGCGCAGTACAATGAGCAGTTCTTC

V gene: TRBV6-5
J gene: TRBJ1-2
D gene: TRBD1
clone size: .
CDR3 protein: CASSYSYGTGLQGYTF
CDR3 DNA: TGTGCCAGCAGTTACTCGTATGGGACAGGGCTGCAAGGCTACACCTTC

V gene: TRBV7-8
J gene: TRBJ1-4
D gene: .
clone size: .
CDR3 protein: CASRPRTNEKLFF
CDR3 DNA: TGTGCCAGCAGACCCAGAACTAATGAAAAACTGTTTTTT

V gene: TRBV2
J gene: TRBJ1-5
D gene: TRBD1
clone size: once
CDR3 protein: CASREDRGYQPQHF
CDR3 DNA: TGCGCCAGCAGGGAGGACAGGGGATACCAGCCCCAGCATTTT

V gene: TRBV2
J gene: TRBJ2-7
D gene: TRBD1
clone size: .
CDR3 protein: CASSGDRIYEQYF
CDR3 DNA: TGTGCCAGCAGTGGGGACAGAATATACGAGCAGTACTTC

V gene: TRBV27
J gene: TRBJ2-3
D gene: .
clone size: .
CDR3 protein: CASRFIYRGRESTDTQYF
CDR3 DNA: TGTGCCAGCAGATTCATTTACAGGGGCCGGGAGAGCACAGATACGCAGTATTTT

V gene: TRBV7-3
J gene: TRBJ2-5
D gene: .
clone size: .
CDR3 protein: CASSPPGLEETQYF
CDR3 DNA: TGTGCCAGCAGCCCTCCCGGTTTGGAAGAGACCCAGTACTTC

V gene: TRBV11-3
J gene: TRBJ2-1
D gene: TRBD2
clone size: .
CDR3 protein: CASSWGLAGGEQFF
CDR3 DNA: TGTGCCAGCAGCTGGGGACTAGCGGGGGGTGAGCAGTTCTTC

V gene: TRBV10-3
J gene: TRBJ1-2
D gene: .
clone size: few
CDR3 protein: CAISRQEDGYTF
CDR3 DNA: TGTGCCATCAGTCGTCAGGAAGATGGCTACACCTTC

V gene: TRBV9
J gene: TRBJ2-3
D gene: TRBD2
clone size: .
CDR3 protein: CASSEIPGLAGGKTDTQYF
CDR3 DNA: TGTGCCAGCAGCGAGATACCGGGACTAGCGGGAGGGAAGACAGATACGCAGTATTTT

V gene: TRBV7-9
J gene: TRBJ2-7
D gene: .
clone size: .
CDR3 protein: CASSHAGFNYEQYF
CDR3 DNA: TGTGCCAGCAGCCACGCGGGGTTCAACTACGAGCAGTACTTC

V gene: TRBV19
J gene: TRBJ2-7
D gene: .
clone size: .
CDR3 protein: CASSISGGIEQYF
CDR3 DNA: TGTGCCAGTAGTATTTCCGGCGGGATCGAGCAGTACTTC

V gene: TRBV7-9
J gene: TRBJ1-1
D gene: .
clone size: .
CDR3 protein: CASTYQGGATEAFF
CDR3 DNA: TGTGCCAGCACCTACCAGGGTGGTGCCACTGAAGCTTTCTTT